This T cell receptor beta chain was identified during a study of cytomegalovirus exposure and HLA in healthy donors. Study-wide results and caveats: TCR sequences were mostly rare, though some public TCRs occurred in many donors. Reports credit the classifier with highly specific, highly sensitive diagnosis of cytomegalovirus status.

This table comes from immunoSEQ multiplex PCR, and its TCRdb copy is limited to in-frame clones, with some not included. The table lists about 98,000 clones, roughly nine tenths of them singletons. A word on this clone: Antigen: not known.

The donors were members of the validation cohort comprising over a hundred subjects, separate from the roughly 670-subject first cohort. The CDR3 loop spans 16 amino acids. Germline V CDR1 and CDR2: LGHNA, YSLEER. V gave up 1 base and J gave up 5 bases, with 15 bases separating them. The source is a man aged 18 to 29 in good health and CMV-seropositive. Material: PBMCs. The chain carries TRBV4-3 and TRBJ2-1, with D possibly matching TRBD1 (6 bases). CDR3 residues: CASSQGQGRTNNEQFF. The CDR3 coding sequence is TGCGCCAGCAGCCAAGGGCAGGGGCGAACGAACAATGAGCAGTTCTTC.